This passage covers 26 T cell receptor beta chains from one sample sequenced in a study of T cells after somatic rescue of genetic block. Some clones are missing from TCRdb's copy, which holds only in-frame ones; the method was immunoSEQ multiplex PCR. Of some 14,000 clones listed, roughly 72% are singletons. Sequencing used peripheral blood mononuclear cells (PBMCs). These TCRs come from a boy between 5 and 17 years old.

The gene calls are TRBV5-1 and TRBJ2-7; TRBD1 matches at 9 bases. The CDR3 totals 16 residues. The V gene end was trimmed by 3 bases and the J gene end by 2 bases; junction bases not matched to a gene: 9. The germline V gene encodes CDR1 SGHRS and CDR2 YFSETQ. This chain's CDR3 is CASSSPHRGLPYEQYF. The CDR3 DNA reads TGCGCCAGCAGCTCACCCCACAGGGGGCTCCCCTACGAGCAGTACTTC.

In its sample, this clone was seen once. J is TRBJ2-7 and V is TRBV9; 7 bases match TRBD1. From germline, CDR1 is SGDLS and CDR2 YYNGEE. The V gene end was trimmed by 3 bases and the J gene end by 0 bases; junction bases not matched to a gene: 6. This CDR3 comprises 15 residues. The DNA for the CDR3 is TGTGCCAGCAGCGCGACAGGGTTGAGCTCCTACGAGCAGTACTTC. Residues: CASSATGLSSYEQYF. The full variable domain, its missing parts supplied by reference TRBV9 and TRBJ2-7, is DSGVTQTPKHLITATGQRVTLRCSPRSGDLSVYWYQQSLDQGLQFLIQYYNGEERAKGNILERFSAQQFPDLHSELNLSSLELGDSALYFCASSATGLSSYEQYFGPGTRLTVT.

The chain carries TRBV6-1 and TRBJ2-5, with D possibly TRBD2 on 6 matching bases. Germline V lookup: CDR1 MNHNS, CDR2 SASEGT. Trimming pared 2 bases from V and 3 bases from J, leaving 16 bases between. The CDR3 consists of 16 residues. CDR3 DNA: TGTGCCAGCAGTGAAAGGGTGGGGGGTACCAAAGAGACCCAGTACTTC. Protein product: CASSERVGGTKETQYF.

The rearrangement uses TRBV5-4 and TRBJ2-1, with a weak D call TRBD1 (5 bases). The CDR3 consists of 15 residues. The ends were cut back, 2 bases at V and 2 bases at J, with 11 bases in the middle. Germline V gene lookup returns CDR1 SGHNT and CDR2 YYREEE (reference sequence). Here the CDR3 reads CASSFQGTPYNEQFF. The CDR3 DNA reads TGTGCCAGCAGCTTTCAGGGAACTCCCTACAATGAGCAGTTCTTC.

This clone was seen only a few times. The rearrangement links TRBV11-3 to TRBJ2-2, with 9 bases lining up with TRBD2. The germline V gene encodes CDR1 SGHNT and CDR2 YENEEA. This CDR3 region has 14 residues. Losses at the gene ends were 4 bases for V and 8 bases for J; bases not matched to a gene: 5. CDR3 amino acids: CASSSRTSVGELFF. In DNA, the CDR3 is TGTGCCAGCAGCTCCAGGACTAGCGTTGGGGAGCTGTTTTTT.

Only one count was recorded for this clone. A read error may account for a junction end that differs from germline. CDR3 residues: CASSLFGGKDEKLFF. DNA for the CDR3: TGTGCTAGCAGCCTATTCGGCGGGAAGGATGAAAAACTGTTTTTT. J is TRBJ1-4 and V is TRBV7-7; no definite D call. The CDR3 consists of 15 residues. Germline CDR1 SSHAT, CDR2 FNYEAQ (reference sequence).

The chain carries TRBV5-1 and TRBJ2-1; possibly TRBD2 for D (6 bases). The CDR3 runs to 15 residues. Germline values: CDR1 SGHRS, CDR2 YFSETQ. V lost 1 base, J lost 2 bases, and 10 bases lay in between. The CDR3 here is CASSLRRETYNEQFF. The CDR3 DNA sequence: TGCGCCAGCAGCTTGAGACGGGAGACCTACAATGAGCAGTTCTTC.

The chain carries TRBV6-5 and TRBJ1-2, with 9 positions matching TRBD1. There are 14 residues in the CDR3. V was pared by 5 bases and J by 5 bases, with 6 bases of the junction left unmatched. The germline V gene has CDR1 MNHEY and CDR2 SVGAGI. In DNA form, the CDR3 reads TGTGCCAGCAGTAACACAGGGGGCCGGTATGGCTACACCTTC. Translation: CASSNTGGRYGYTF.

The chain uses TRBV5-1 and TRBJ2-5, with D tentatively TRBD2 (7 bases). Germline CDR1 SGHRS, CDR2 YFSETQ. CDR3 length: 14 amino acids. Trimming took off 1 base at V and 5 bases at J, with 12 bases between the two ends. Here the CDR3 reads CASSLTGGLETQYF. CDR3 DNA sequence: TGCGCCAGCAGCTTGACGGGGGGCCTTGAGACCCAGTACTTC.

A single count supports this clone. This chain uses TRBV5-1 with TRBJ2-6, with D uncertain. CDR3 length: 16 residues. V gave up 1 base and J gave up 1 base, with 9 bases separating them. Germline V gene data show CDR1 as SGHRS and CDR2 as YFSETQ. The CDR3 nucleotides read TGCGCCAGCAGCTTGTCGTGGGCTTCTGGGGCCAACGTCCTGACTTTC. Translation gives CASSLSWASGANVLTF.

This chain joins TRBV15 and TRBJ2-1; D possibly corresponds to TRBD1 (6 bases). The CDR3 is 17 amino acids. The germline CDR1 and CDR2 sequences are LNHNV and YYDKDF (reference sequence). V was shortened by 0 bases and J by 4 bases, with 16 bases between the two germline ends. CDR3 loop: CATSRELGAGEYNEQFF. In DNA, the CDR3 is TGTGCCACCAGCAGAGAGTTGGGGGCTGGGGAGTACAATGAGCAGTTCTTC.

This clone showed up just a few times. The rearrangement links TRBV30 to TRBJ1-3; tentatively, D is TRBD1 (5 bases). Germline CDR1 is GTSNPN and CDR2 is SVGIG (reference sequence). There are 13 residues in the CDR3. Trimming shortened V by 6 bases and J by 0 bases, and 9 bases separated the two germline ends. The CDR3 DNA sequence: TGTGCCTGCCAGGGCTTCTCTGGAAACACCATATATTTT. This translates into CACQGFSGNTIYF.

The V and J genes are TRBV6-5 and TRBJ1-6; tentatively, D is TRBD1 (5 bases). Trimming took off 1 base at V and 6 bases at J, with 7 bases between the two ends. The CDR3 has 14 amino acids. Germline lookup yields CDR1 MNHEY and CDR2 SVGAGI. CDR3 region: CASSYLDSNSPLHF. CDR3 DNA: TGTGCCAGCAGTTACTTAGACAGTAATTCACCCCTCCACTTT.

This chain joins TRBV11-2 and TRBJ2-7; 8 bases agree with TRBD1. With 2 bases clipped from V and 6 bases from J, the junction kept 9 bases outside the gene matches. The CDR3 spans 15 residues. CDR1 is SGHAT, CDR2 FQNNGV, per germline. The CDR3 bases are TGTGCCAGCAGCTTATCCCCCGGACAGGGAGTCGAGCAGTACTTC. This encodes CASSLSPGQGVEQYF.

This chain uses TRBV6-1 with TRBJ2-1; the match to TRBD1 covers 9 bases. With V trimmed by 4 bases and J by 6 bases, 4 bases remained unmatched. Germline V gives CDR1 MNHNS, CDR2 SASEGT. The CDR3 contains 14 residues. Here the CDR3 reads CASSGQGVSNEQFF. CDR3 in DNA: TGTGCCAGCAGTGGACAGGGGGTCAGCAATGAGCAGTTCTTC.

The V gene is TRBV27, the J gene TRBJ2-7; no definite D call. Germline V gene data show CDR1 as MNHEY and CDR2 as SMNVEV (reference sequence). The germline V and J ends were trimmed by 4 bases and 2 bases, with 18 bases remaining between them. The length of the CDR3 is 16 residues. In DNA, the CDR3 is TGTGCCAGCAGTTCGTCAAGGTTCGAATTTACCTACGAGCAGTACTTC. Protein sequence: CASSSSRFEFTYEQYF.

This clone is labeled as medium-sized. The V gene is TRBV6-9, the J gene TRBJ2-7, with 7 bases aligning to TRBD2. After removal of 3 bases from V and 6 bases from J, the junction contained 2 bases not matched to a gene. This CDR3 has 12 amino acids. Germline CDR1 is MNHGY and CDR2 is SVAAGI. Here the CDR3 DNA reads TGTGCCAGCAGTTACCCGGGAGGCGAGCAGTACTTC. Encoded protein: CASSYPGGEQYF.

V and J are TRBV28 and TRBJ1-2; 7 positions agree with TRBD1. V shed 7 bases and J 8 bases; nucleotides not matched to a gene: 7. This CDR3 spans 12 amino acids. The germline V gene has CDR1 MDHEN and CDR2 SYDVKM. CDR3 sequence (DNA): TGTGCCAGCACCCCACAGGGGCTAGGCTACACCTTC. Its protein is CASTPQGLGYTF.

V is TRBV7-6 and J is TRBJ1-1; possible D gene TRBD1, 5 bases. Per the germline V gene, CDR1 is SGHVS and CDR2 is FNYEAQ. The V gene lost 1 base and the J gene lost 1 base, with 10 bases spanning the gap. CDR3 length: 15 amino acids. The CDR3 sequence is CASSLVGTENTEAFF. In DNA form, the CDR3 reads TGTGCCAGCAGCTTAGTAGGGACGGAGAACACTGAAGCTTTCTTT.

J is TRBJ2-3 and V is TRBV2, with 7 nucleotides matching TRBD2. Germline V gene data show CDR1 as SNHLY and CDR2 as FYNNEI. The J segment lost 0 bases and the V segment lost 8 bases, leaving 5 bases of the junction unmatched. This CDR3 spans 14 amino acids. The CDR3 DNA reads as TGTGCCAGCTCTAAGCGGGACAGCACAGATACGCAGTATTTT. Translating gives CASSKRDSTDTQYF.

V and J are TRBV10-3 and TRBJ1-2; TRBD1 matches 9 bases. CDR1 ENHRY and CDR2 SYGVKD come from the germline V gene. CDR3 size: 13 residues. Losses at the gene ends were 11 bases for V and 7 bases for J; bases not matched to a gene: 11. CDR3 residues: CASTGTGTGGYTF. As DNA, the CDR3 is TGTGCCTCTACCGGGACAGGGACGGGTGGCTACACCTTC.

The chain combines TRBV4-2 with TRBJ2-3, with 11 nucleotides matching TRBD2. Losses at the gene ends were 1 base for V and 6 bases for J; bases not matched to a gene: 12. The CDR3 covers 18 residues. The germline CDR1 and CDR2 sequences are LGHNA and YNFKEQ. This CDR3 reads CASSQGPVAGGPGDTQYF. The CDR3 DNA follows: TGTGCCAGCAGCCAAGGTCCGGTAGCGGGAGGGCCTGGGGATACGCAGTATTTT.

V gene TRBV5-5 combines with J gene TRBJ2-5, with D possibly matching TRBD1 (6 bases). Germline V lookup: CDR1 SGHKS, CDR2 YYEKEE (reference sequence). The V and J ends lost 1 base and 4 bases respectively, with 14 bases between them. This CDR3 has 15 residues. The CDR3 DNA sequence: TGTGCCAGCAGCTTGAACAGGGTGAGGGTAGAGACCCAGTACTTC. Translating it yields CASSLNRVRVETQYF.

Written as DNA, the CDR3 is TGTGCCAGCAGTTGGGCCCCGGAGCCCAATGAGCAGTTCTTC. Encoded protein: CASSWAPEPNEQFF. The chain uses TRBV28 and TRBJ2-1; D remains unclear. The length of the CDR3 is 14 residues. V gave up 4 bases and J gave up 6 bases, with 13 bases separating them. From germline, CDR1 is MDHEN and CDR2 SYDVKM.

The rearrangement links TRBV6-5 to TRBJ2-7, with TRBD1 identical over 9 bases. The CDR3 consists of 15 residues. Trimming removed 1 base from V and 0 bases from J; junction bases left unmatched: 1. Germline V gene data show CDR1 as MNHEY and CDR2 as SVGAGI. CDR3 DNA: TGTGCCAGCAGTTACTGGGACAGGGTCTCCTACGAGCAGTACTTC. It is translated as CASSYWDRVSYEQYF.

The genes are TRBV10-3 and TRBJ2-3, with TRBD1 as a possible D gene (8 bases). Germline CDR1 is ENHRY and CDR2 is SYGVKD. The CDR3 runs 14 residues. V lost 6 bases, J lost 4 bases, and 14 bases lay in between. CDR3 bases: TGTGCCATCAGAGCTACAGGGGGGGCAGATACGCAGTATTTT. The encoded protein is CAIRATGGADTQYF.